The 22 T cell receptor beta chains presented below share a single source sample, sequenced in a study of blood T cell repertoires in COVID-19. Clones were read by immunoSEQ multiplex PCR, and TCRdb kept only the in-frame ones, dropping some. Counted here are about 120,000 clones, 79% occurring once; the ten biggest clones make up 30% to 45%. Specimen: peripheral blood. The receptors originated from a man aged 35-49 years with active or convalescent COVID-19.

Only one count was recorded for this clone. The chain joins TRBV6-5 to TRBJ1-5; D remains ambiguous. V lost 5 bases and J lost 0, with 8 bases in between. The CDR3 is 14 amino acids. Germline lookup yields CDR1 MNHEY and CDR2 SVGAGI. DNA of the CDR3: TGTGCCAGCAGTCAGCAGGATAGCAATCAGCCCCAGCATTTT. It encodes CASSQQDSNQPQHF.

CDR3 protein: CASSSLLGGSTDTQYF. The DNA of the CDR3 is TGTGCCAGCAGTTCTCTTCTAGGGGGAAGCACAGATACGCAGTATTTT. V and J are TRBV6-5 and TRBJ2-3; TRBD1 is a possible D gene (6 bases). Trimming cost V 4 bases and J 0 bases, with 14 bases left between them. This CDR3 is 16 amino acids long. Germline V gene lookup returns CDR1 MNHEY and CDR2 SVGAGI.

The sample holds one count of this clone. The chain uses TRBV19 and TRBJ2-1; 10 nucleotides line up with TRBD2. This CDR3 spans 15 amino acids. Per germline, CDR1 LNHDA and CDR2 SQIVND (reference sequence). V trimming: 7 bases; J trimming: 4 bases; junction bases outside the gene matches: 7. The DNA for the CDR3 is TGTGCCAGTACTTTAGCGGGGGGACTTTACAATGAGCAGTTCTTC. Encoded protein: CASTLAGGLYNEQFF.

V usage is TRBV4-3 and J usage is TRBJ2-2; 7 bases line up with TRBD2. Germline V CDR1 and CDR2: LGHNA, YSLEER. The ends lost 1 base at V and 5 bases at J; junction bases unmatched: 10. CDR3 length: 17 residues. For the CDR3, the DNA is TGCGCCAGCAGCCAAGCAGCCCTGGGGGGGGGAACCGGGGAGCTGTTTTTT. This gives the protein CASSQAALGGGTGELFF.

This clone was counted between two and nine times. This chain connects TRBV3-1 (or the pseudogene TRBV3-2) to TRBJ1-6; D is ambiguous. Trimming removed 3 bases at V and 2 bases at J, with 11 bases between. CDR3 size: 16 residues. Germline V gene data show CDR1 as LGHDT and CDR2 as YNNKEL (reference sequence). The CDR3 is CASSQARGAYNSPLHF. Here the CDR3 DNA reads TGTGCCAGCAGCCAGGCCCGGGGTGCCTATAATTCACCCCTCCACTTT.

Only a few counts were recorded for this clone. The chain couples TRBV7-6 to TRBJ2-7, with TRBD2 as a possible D gene (6 bases). With 5 bases removed from V and 6 bases from J, the gap between germline ends came to 14 bases. In germline, CDR1 is SGHVS, CDR2 FNYEAQ. The CDR3 is made up of 13 amino acids. The CDR3 region is CASSPTGLSEQYF. Here the CDR3 DNA reads TGTGCCAGCAGCCCCACGGGACTTAGCGAGCAGTACTTC. The full variable domain, in which reference TRBV7-6 and TRBJ2-7 provide the parts outside the CDR3, is GAGVSQSPRYKVTKRGQDVALRCDPISGHVSLYWYRQALGQGPEFLTYFNYEAQQDKSGLPNDRFSAERPEGSISTLTIQRTEQRDSAMYRCASSPTGLSEQYFGPGTRLTVT.

The chain has TRBV18 and TRBJ1-1; D gene ambiguous. Germline V gene lookup returns CDR1 KGHSH and CDR2 LQKENI. The CDR3 sequence is 15 residues long. The V end lost 3 bases, the J end lost 1 base, and 12 bases lay between the germline ends. CDR3: CASSPLLGRNTEAFF. Here the CDR3 DNA reads TGTGCCAGCTCACCCCTACTAGGGAGGAACACTGAAGCTTTCTTT.

This clone showed up just a few times. The chain uses TRBV28 and TRBJ2-7; no clear D gene. The V gene lost 5 bases and the J gene lost 0 bases, with 14 bases spanning the gap. The CDR3 runs 15 residues. Germline CDR1 and CDR2: MDHEN and SYDVKM. CDR3 sequence reads: CASSPRRWSSYEQYF. For the CDR3, the DNA is TGTGCCAGCAGTCCCCGACGGTGGAGCTCCTACGAGCAGTACTTC.

J is TRBJ2-3 and V is TRBV5-1, with 12 bases matching TRBD2. The CDR3 is 19 amino acids. Unmatched junction bases numbered 11, after V lost 3 bases and J lost 0 bases. Germline lookup yields CDR1 SGHRS and CDR2 YFSETQ. The CDR3 region is CASSSGGTSGRTSTDTQYF. The CDR3 coding sequence is TGCGCCAGCAGCTCCGGGGGGACTAGCGGGCGGACTAGCACAGATACGCAGTATTTT. Combining the CDR3 with reference TRBV5-1 and TRBJ2-3 gives the whole variable domain KAGVTQTPRYLIKTRGQQVTLSCSPISGHRSVSWYQQTPGQGLQFLFEYFSETQRNKGNFPGRFSGRQFSNSRSEMNVSTLELGDSALYLCASSSGGTSGRTSTDTQYFGPGTRLTVL.

This sequence joins TRBV2 and TRBJ1-1; unclear D gene. The V end lost 4 bases, the J end lost 5 bases, and 14 bases lay between the germline ends. Per germline, CDR1 SNHLY and CDR2 FYNNEI. CDR3 length equals 14 residues. The CDR3 region has the DNA TGTGCCAGCAGTGGGCAGACCTACGGGACTGAAGCTTTCTTT. As protein: CASSGQTYGTEAFF.

This clone was counted ten times or more. The genes are TRBV6-4 and TRBJ2-6; TRBD1 aligns across 8 bases. The length of the CDR3 is 13 residues. J was trimmed by 3 bases and V by 8 bases; bases with no gene match: 0. From germline, CDR1 is MRHNA and CDR2 SNTAGT. The CDR3 DNA follows: TGTGCCAGCGGGACAGGTGGGGCCAACGTCCTGACTTTC. This sequence encodes CASGTGGANVLTF.

The rearrangement joins TRBV2 to TRBJ2-7, with 7 bases lining up with TRBD2. The CDR3 is made up of 14 amino acids. The ends lost 6 bases at V and 0 bases at J; junction bases unmatched: 5. Germline CDR1 and CDR2: SNHLY and FYNNEI. The CDR3 nucleotides read TGTGCCAGCAGCTACGGGAGGAGCTCCTACGAGCAGTACTTC. Translated: CASSYGRSSYEQYF.

The V gene is TRBV7-2, the J gene TRBJ2-2; 7 bases map to TRBD1. This CDR3 region has 17 residues. Looked up from germline, CDR1 is SGHTA and CDR2 is FQGNSA. With 1 base clipped from V and 1 base from J, the junction kept 6 bases outside the gene matches. CDR3 DNA: TGTGCCAGCAGCTTAGAGAAAAGGACAGGGAACACCGGGGAGCTGTTTTTT. This gives the protein CASSLEKRTGNTGELFF. The variable domain in full, completed from reference TRBV7-2 and TRBJ2-2, reads GAGVSQSPSNKVTEKGKDVELRCDPISGHTALYWYRQSLGQGLEFLIYFQGNSAPDKSGLPSDRFSAERTGGSVSTLTIQRTQQEDSAVYLCASSLEKRTGNTGELFFGEGSRLTVL.

This clone was detected once. The CDR3: CASSYGGLARNEQFF. For the CDR3, the DNA is TGTGCCAGCAGTTACGGGGGACTAGCGAGAAATGAGCAGTTCTTC. J is TRBJ2-1 and V is TRBV6-2 or TRBV6-3; the match to TRBD2 covers 10 bases. The CDR3 is made up of 15 amino acids. The germline V gene encodes CDR1 MNHEY and CDR2 SVGEGT. V trimming: 2 bases; J trimming: 7 bases; junction bases outside the gene matches: 5.

This clone has more than one count but fewer than ten. J is TRBJ2-2 and V is TRBV7-2, with 8 nucleotides matching TRBD2. Germline CDR1 reads SGHTA; CDR2 reads FQGNSA. The CDR3 totals 16 residues. V lost 6 bases and J lost 4; bases outside the gene matches: 10. The CDR3 DNA is TGTGCCAGCAGTTTACCCTCCGGGGGGGTCACCGGGGAGCTGTTTTTT. It yields the protein CASSLPSGGVTGELFF.

Only one count was recorded for this clone. The chain combines TRBV5-8 with TRBJ2-5; 7 bases fit TRBD1. The CDR3 length is 14 residues. V lost 4 bases to trimming and J lost 1 base; unmatched junction nucleotides: 4. Germline V gene data show CDR1 as SGHTS and CDR2 as YDEGEE. CDR3 DNA sequence: TGTGCCAGCAGCCGAAGACAGGGCCAAGAGACCCAGTACTTC. Translation gives CASSRRQGQETQYF. The whole variable domain, remainder taken from reference TRBV5-8 and TRBJ2-5, is EAGVTQSPTHLIKTRGQQATLRCSPISGHTSVYWYQQALGLGLQFLLWYDEGEERNRGNFPPRFSGRQFPNYSSELNVNALELEDSALYLCASSRRQGQETQYFGPGTRLLVL.

This clone came up a few times. The rearrangement uses TRBV7-8 and TRBJ1-2, with 9 bases matching TRBD1. CDR1 is SGHVS and CDR2 is FQNEAQ in the germline V gene. The CDR3 is made up of 12 amino acids. CDR3 DNA sequence: TGTGCTCTCGGACAGGGGAACTATGGCTACACCTTC. This encodes CALGQGNYGYTF.

This clone was picked up many times. This chain connects TRBV9 to TRBJ1-1, with unresolved D. The CDR3 spans 15 residues. V lost 3 bases and J lost 6, with 18 bases in between. Germline CDR1 and CDR2: SGDLS and YYNGEE. CDR3: CASSARTGGSAEAFF. In DNA, the CDR3 is TGTGCCAGCAGCGCCCGGACCGGAGGTAGCGCTGAAGCTTTCTTT.

This chain links TRBV6-5 with TRBJ2-7, with 7 bases aligning to TRBD1. CDR1 and CDR2 from the germline V gene are MNHEY and SVGAGI. With 4 bases clipped from V and 7 bases from J, the junction kept 13 bases outside the gene matches. The CDR3 runs 15 residues. CDR3 sequence reads: CASSSDRVVGGEQYF. CDR3 coding DNA: TGTGCCAGCAGTTCAGACAGGGTTGTCGGCGGAGAGCAGTACTTC.

This rearrangement joins TRBV24-1 to TRBJ2-2; 11 bases agree with TRBD1. With V trimmed by 5 bases and J by 2 bases, 3 bases remained unmatched. This CDR3 region has 16 residues. Germline V lookup: CDR1 KGHDR, CDR2 SFDVKD. In nucleotides, the CDR3 is TGTGCCACCAGTGCCGGGACAGGGGGAAACACCGGGGAGCTGTTTTTT. Protein product: CATSAGTGGNTGELFF.

This clone was found a few times. This CDR3 reads CASSSGGPGLAGMDTQYF. CDR3 bases: TGCGCCAGCAGTTCAGGTGGCCCGGGACTAGCGGGAATGGATACGCAGTATTTT. V is TRBV5-1 and J is TRBJ2-3, with TRBD2 matching over 13 bases. Germline V gives CDR1 SGHRS, CDR2 YFSETQ. The CDR3 spans 18 residues. Trimming took 5 bases from V and 6 from J; bases not matched to a gene: 15.

V and J are TRBV10-3 and TRBJ2-5, with TRBD1 matching 7 bases. The germline gives CDR1 ENHRY, CDR2 SYGVKD. V lost 2 bases, J lost 4 bases, and 1 base stayed unmatched. CDR3 size: 13 residues. The CDR3 sequence: CAISEHRGETQYF. DNA for the CDR3: TGTGCCATCAGTGAGCACAGGGGAGAGACCCAGTACTTC.